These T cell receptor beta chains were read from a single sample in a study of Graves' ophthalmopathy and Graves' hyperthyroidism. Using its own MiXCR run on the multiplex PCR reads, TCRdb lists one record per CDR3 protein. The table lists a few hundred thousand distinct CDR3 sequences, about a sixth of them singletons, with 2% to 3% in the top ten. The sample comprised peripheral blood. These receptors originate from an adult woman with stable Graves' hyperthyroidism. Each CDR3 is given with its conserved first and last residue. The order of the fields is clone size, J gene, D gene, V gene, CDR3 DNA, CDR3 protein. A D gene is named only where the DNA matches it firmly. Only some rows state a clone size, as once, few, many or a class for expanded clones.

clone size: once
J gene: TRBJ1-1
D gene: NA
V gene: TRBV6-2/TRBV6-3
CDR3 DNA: TGTGCCAGCATGCCACCCCCTCAAAACGGGGGGCGGAATACTGAAGCTTTCTTT
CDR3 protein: CASMPPPQNGGRNTEAFF

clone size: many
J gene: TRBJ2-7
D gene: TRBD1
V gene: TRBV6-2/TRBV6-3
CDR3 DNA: TGTGCCAGCAGTTCGCGGGACAGGGGGCAGAACGAGCAGTACTTC
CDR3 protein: CASSSRDRGQNEQYF

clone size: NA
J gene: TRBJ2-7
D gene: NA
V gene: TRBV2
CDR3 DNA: TGTGCCAGCAGTGAAGGGTCGCCCGTATCGTCCTACGAGCAGTACTTC
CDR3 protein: CASSEGSPVSSYEQYF

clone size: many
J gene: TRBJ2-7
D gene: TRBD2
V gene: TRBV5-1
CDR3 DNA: TGCGCCAGCAGCTTGGCGCGGACTAGCGGGAGCTACGAGCAGTACTTC
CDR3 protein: CASSLARTSGSYEQYF

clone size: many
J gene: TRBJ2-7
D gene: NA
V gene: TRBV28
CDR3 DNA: TGTGCCAGCAGCACTGGGGGGAAAGGCTCCTACGAGCAGTACTTC
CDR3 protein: CASSTGGKGSYEQYF

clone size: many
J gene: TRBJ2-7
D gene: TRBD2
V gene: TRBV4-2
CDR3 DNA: TGTGCCAGCAGCCAAGTCAGGGAGGGCAACGAGCAGTACTTC
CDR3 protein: CASSQVREGNEQYF

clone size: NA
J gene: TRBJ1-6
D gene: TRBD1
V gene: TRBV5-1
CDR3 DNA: TGCGCCAGCAGCTTCGGGACAGTCGTATCACCCCTCCACTTT
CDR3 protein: CASSFGTVVSPLHF

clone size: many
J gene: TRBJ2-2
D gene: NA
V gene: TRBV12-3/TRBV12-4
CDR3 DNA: TGTGCCAGCAGCTACTCGGAGAGACTGAACACCGGGGAGCTGTTTTTT
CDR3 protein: CASSYSERLNTGELFF

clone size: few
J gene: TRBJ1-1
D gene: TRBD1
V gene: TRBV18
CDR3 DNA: TGTGCCAGCTCACAGGACAGGAAACCGTTGAACACTGAAGCTTTCTTT
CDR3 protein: CASSQDRKPLNTEAFF

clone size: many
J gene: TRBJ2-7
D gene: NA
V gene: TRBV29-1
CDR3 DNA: TGCAGCGCCCACGGGACATCAACCTACGAGCAGTACTTC
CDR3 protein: CSAHGTSTYEQYF

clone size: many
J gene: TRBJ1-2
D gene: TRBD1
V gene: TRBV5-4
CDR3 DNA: TGTGCCAGCAGCTCCGGGACAGGGGGCTCAGGTGGCTACACCTTC
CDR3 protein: CASSSGTGGSGGYTF

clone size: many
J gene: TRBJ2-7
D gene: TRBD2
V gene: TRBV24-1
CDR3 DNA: TGTGCCACCAGTGATCCTATAGCGGGAGCGGGGGAGCAGTACTTC
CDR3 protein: CATSDPIAGAGEQYF

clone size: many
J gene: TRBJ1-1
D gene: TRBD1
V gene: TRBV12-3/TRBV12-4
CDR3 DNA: TGTGCCAGCACCCTCCGACAGGGTGACACTGAAGCTTTCTTT
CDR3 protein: CASTLRQGDTEAFF

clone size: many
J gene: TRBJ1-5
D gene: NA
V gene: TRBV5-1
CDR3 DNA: TGCGCCAGCAGCTCCGGGGGCGGGGCGCATCAGCCCCAGCATTTT
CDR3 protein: CASSSGGGAHQPQHF

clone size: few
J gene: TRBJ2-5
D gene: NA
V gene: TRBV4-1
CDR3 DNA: TGCGCCAGCAGCCAAGAACCCAGGGTTTTCCAAGAGACCCAGTACTTC
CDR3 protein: CASSQEPRVFQETQYF

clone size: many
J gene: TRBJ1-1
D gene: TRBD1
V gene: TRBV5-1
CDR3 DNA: TGCGCCAGCAGGAATCAGGGGGCGCCCACTGAAGCTTTCTTT
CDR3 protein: CASRNQGAPTEAFF

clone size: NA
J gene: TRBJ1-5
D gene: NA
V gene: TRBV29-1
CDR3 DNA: TGCAGCGTATTCTCGGGACCCTGGGGCAATCAGCCCCAGCATTTT
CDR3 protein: CSVFSGPWGNQPQHF

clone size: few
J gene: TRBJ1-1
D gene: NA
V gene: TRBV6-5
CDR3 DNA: TGTGCCAACAGTTATGGCCCATTAAACACTGAAGCTTTCTTT
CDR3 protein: CANSYGPLNTEAFF

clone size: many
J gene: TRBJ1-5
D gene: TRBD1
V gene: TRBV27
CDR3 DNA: TGTGCCAGCAGTTTCTCTAGGACAGGTAGCAATCAGCCCCAGCATTTT
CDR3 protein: CASSFSRTGSNQPQHF

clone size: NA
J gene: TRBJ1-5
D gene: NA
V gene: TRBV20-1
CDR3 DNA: TGCAGTGCAAAGAGGGGCGACAACAGGTCCGGACAGCCCCAGCATTTT
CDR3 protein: CSAKRGDNRSGQPQHF

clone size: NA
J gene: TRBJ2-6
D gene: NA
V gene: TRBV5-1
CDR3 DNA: TGCGCCAGCAGCCCACTGGGGAGTGCCTCTGGGGCCAACGTCCTGACTTTC
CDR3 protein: CASSPLGSASGANVLTF

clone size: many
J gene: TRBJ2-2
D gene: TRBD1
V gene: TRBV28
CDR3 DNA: TGTGCCATCCGGGACAGGGGTTTCGCCGGGGAGCTGTTTTTT
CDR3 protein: CAIRDRGFAGELFF

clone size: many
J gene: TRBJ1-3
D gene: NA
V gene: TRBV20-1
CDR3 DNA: TGCAGTGCTAGAGTCAGGGGTGCTGGAAACACCATATATTTT
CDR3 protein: CSARVRGAGNTIYF

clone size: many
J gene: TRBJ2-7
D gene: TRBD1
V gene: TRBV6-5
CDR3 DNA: TGTGCCAGCAGTCACAACCGGGACAGGGGATGGGAGCAGTACTTC
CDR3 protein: CASSHNRDRGWEQYF

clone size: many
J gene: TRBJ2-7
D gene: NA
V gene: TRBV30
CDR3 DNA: TGTGCCTGGAATGAAGGGGTGGCCTACGAGCAGTACTTC
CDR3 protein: CAWNEGVAYEQYF

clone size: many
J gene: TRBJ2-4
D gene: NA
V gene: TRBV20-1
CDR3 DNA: TGCAGTGCTAGGGCCAGGGCGGCCGAAAACATTAAGTACTTC
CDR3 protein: CSARARAAENIKYF

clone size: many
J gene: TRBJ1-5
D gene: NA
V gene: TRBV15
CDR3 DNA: TGTGCCACCAGTACCGACAGGTTTAATCAGCCCCAGCATTTT
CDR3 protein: CATSTDRFNQPQHF

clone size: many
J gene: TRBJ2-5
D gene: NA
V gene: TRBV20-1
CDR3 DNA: TGCAGTGCTAGAGATTTTTGGGAGACCCAGTACTTC
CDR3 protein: CSARDFWETQYF

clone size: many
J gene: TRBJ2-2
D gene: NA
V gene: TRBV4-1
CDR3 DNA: TGCGCCAGCAGACATCTGCTTCAGAAGGAGAACACCGGGGAGCTGTTTTTT
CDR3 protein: CASRHLLQKENTGELFF

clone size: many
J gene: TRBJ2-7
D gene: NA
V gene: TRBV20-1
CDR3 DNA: TGCAGTGCTAAAGATGTGAGCTCCTACGAGCAGTACTTC
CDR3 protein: CSAKDVSSYEQYF

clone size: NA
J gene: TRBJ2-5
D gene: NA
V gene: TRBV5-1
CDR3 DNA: TGCGCCAGCAGTACGGGTCCTTCTCAAGAGACCCAGTACTTC
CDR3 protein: CASSTGPSQETQYF

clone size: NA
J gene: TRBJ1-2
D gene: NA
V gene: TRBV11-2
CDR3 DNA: TGTGCCAGCAGCTCGCAACTAACGGGGGATGGCTACACCTTC
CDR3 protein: CASSSQLTGDGYTF

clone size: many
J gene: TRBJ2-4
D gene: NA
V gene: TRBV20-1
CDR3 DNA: TGCAGTGCCCTAAAAGGTTTAGAAAACATTCAGTACTTC
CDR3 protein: CSALKGLENIQYF

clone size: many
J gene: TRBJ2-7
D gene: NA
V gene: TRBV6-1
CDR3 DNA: TGTGCCAGCAGTGTAGGTCACTCCTACGAGCAGTACTTC
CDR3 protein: CASSVGHSYEQYF

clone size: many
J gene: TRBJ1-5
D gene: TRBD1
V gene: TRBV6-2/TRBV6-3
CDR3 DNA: TGTGCCAGCAGTTATAATGGACAGGGCAATCAGCCCCAGCATTTT
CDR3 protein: CASSYNGQGNQPQHF

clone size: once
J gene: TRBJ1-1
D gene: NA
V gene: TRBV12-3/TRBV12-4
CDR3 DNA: TGTGCCAGCAGTTCCCGACAGGTTTACACTGAAGCTTTCTTT
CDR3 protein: CASSSRQVYTEAFF

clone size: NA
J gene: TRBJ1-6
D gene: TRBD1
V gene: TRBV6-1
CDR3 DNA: TGTGCCAGCAGTCGCGCCGGGACAGGGGGAACTAATTCACCCCTCCACTTT
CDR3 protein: CASSRAGTGGTNSPLHF

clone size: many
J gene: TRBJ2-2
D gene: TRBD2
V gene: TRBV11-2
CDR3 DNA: TGTGCCAGCAGCCACGTGCGGGGGGGCACCGGGGAGCTGTTTTTT
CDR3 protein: CASSHVRGGTGELFF

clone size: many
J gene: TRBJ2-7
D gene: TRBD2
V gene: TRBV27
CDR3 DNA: TGTGCCAGCAGTTTATCGTGGGGGGGCTACGAGCAGTACTTC
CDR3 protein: CASSLSWGGYEQYF

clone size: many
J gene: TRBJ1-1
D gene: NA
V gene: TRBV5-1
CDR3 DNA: TGCGCCAGCAGCTTACCTCCAGGCGGTGAAGCTTTCTTT
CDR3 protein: CASSLPPGGEAFF

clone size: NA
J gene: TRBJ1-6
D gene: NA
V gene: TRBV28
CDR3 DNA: TGTGCCAGCAGTTTAACGGGGGGACGTAATTCACCCCTCCACTTT
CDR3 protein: CASSLTGGRNSPLHF

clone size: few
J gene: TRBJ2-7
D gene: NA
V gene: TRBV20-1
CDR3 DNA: TGCAGTGCTAGAGGCCCCGCGGAATTTGGATACGAGCAGTACTTC
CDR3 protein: CSARGPAEFGYEQYF

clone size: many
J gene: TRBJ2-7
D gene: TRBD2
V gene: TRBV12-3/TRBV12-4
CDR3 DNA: TGTGCCAGCAGTTTACAAGCGGGAGACGAGCAGTACTTC
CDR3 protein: CASSLQAGDEQYF

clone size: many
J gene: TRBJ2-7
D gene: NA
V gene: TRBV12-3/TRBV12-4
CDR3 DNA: TGTGCCAGCAGTTTATTGGGACTGAGCTACGAGCAGTACTTC
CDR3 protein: CASSLLGLSYEQYF

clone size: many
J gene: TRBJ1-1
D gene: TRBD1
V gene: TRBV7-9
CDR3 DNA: TGTGCCAGCAGCTTAGCGGCCAGGGGGCTTATGAACACTGAAGCTTTCTTT
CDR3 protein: CASSLAARGLMNTEAFF

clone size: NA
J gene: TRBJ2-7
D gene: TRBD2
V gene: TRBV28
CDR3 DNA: TGTGCCAGCCCCCCGCCGCCTGGGACTAGCGGAAAACGCTCCTACGAGCAGTACTTC
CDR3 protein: CASPPPPGTSGKRSYEQYF

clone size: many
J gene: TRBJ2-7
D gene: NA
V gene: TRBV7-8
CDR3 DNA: TGTGCCAGCAGCCCCAGGGTCATGGATTACGAGCAGTACTTC
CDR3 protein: CASSPRVMDYEQYF

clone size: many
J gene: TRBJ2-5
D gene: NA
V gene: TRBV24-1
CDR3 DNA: TGTGCCACCAGTGATTCCAAGGACACGGTCGGGACCCAGTACTTC
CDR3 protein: CATSDSKDTVGTQYF

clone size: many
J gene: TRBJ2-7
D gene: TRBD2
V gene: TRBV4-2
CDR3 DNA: TGTGCCAGCAGCCAAGCCCGCGGGGGATCTTACGAGCAGTACTTC
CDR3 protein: CASSQARGGSYEQYF

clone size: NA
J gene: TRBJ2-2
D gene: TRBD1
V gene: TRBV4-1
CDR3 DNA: TGCGCCAGCAGACCGGGGGGGGGACAGGGGGCATCCGGGGAGCTGTTTTTT
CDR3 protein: CASRPGGGQGASGELFF

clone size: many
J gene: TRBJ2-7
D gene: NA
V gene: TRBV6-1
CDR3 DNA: TGTGCCAGCAGTGGGATTGACAGCTACGAGCAGTACTTC
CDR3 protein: CASSGIDSYEQYF

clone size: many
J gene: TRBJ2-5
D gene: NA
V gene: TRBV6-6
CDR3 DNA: TGTGCCAGCAGCAACCTAGGACAGAAGTACCAAGAGACCCAGTACTTC
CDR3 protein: CASSNLGQKYQETQYF

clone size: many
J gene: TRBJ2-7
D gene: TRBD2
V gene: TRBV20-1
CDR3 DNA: TGCAGTGCTAGAGAGCGGGAGGGCTACAACGAGCAGTACTTC
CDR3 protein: CSAREREGYNEQYF